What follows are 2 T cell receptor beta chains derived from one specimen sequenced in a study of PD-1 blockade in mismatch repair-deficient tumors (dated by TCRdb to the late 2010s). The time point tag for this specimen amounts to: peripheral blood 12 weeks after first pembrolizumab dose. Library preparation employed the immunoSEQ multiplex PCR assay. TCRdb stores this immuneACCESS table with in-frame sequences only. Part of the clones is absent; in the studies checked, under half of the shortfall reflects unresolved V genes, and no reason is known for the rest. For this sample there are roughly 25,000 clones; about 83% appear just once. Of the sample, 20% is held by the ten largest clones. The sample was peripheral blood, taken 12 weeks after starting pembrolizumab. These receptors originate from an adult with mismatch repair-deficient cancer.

CDR3 in DNA: TGTGCCAGCAGCGTAGAGGGGGGGAGAGCCGAGACCCAGTACTTC. Translating it yields CASSVEGGRAETQYF. The chain joins TRBV9 to TRBJ2-5; weak D call: TRBD2 (7 bases). This CDR3 region has 15 residues. Per germline, CDR1 SGDLS and CDR2 YYNGEE. V was shortened by 0 bases and J by 5 bases, with 14 bases between the two germline ends.

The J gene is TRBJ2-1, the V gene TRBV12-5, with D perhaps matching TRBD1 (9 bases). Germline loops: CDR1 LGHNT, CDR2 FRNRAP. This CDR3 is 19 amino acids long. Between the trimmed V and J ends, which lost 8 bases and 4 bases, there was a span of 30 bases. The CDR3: CASPPPGTGSVAGYNEQFF. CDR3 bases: TGTGCTAGTCCACCGCCGGGGACAGGGTCGGTAGCGGGGTACAATGAGCAGTTCTTC.